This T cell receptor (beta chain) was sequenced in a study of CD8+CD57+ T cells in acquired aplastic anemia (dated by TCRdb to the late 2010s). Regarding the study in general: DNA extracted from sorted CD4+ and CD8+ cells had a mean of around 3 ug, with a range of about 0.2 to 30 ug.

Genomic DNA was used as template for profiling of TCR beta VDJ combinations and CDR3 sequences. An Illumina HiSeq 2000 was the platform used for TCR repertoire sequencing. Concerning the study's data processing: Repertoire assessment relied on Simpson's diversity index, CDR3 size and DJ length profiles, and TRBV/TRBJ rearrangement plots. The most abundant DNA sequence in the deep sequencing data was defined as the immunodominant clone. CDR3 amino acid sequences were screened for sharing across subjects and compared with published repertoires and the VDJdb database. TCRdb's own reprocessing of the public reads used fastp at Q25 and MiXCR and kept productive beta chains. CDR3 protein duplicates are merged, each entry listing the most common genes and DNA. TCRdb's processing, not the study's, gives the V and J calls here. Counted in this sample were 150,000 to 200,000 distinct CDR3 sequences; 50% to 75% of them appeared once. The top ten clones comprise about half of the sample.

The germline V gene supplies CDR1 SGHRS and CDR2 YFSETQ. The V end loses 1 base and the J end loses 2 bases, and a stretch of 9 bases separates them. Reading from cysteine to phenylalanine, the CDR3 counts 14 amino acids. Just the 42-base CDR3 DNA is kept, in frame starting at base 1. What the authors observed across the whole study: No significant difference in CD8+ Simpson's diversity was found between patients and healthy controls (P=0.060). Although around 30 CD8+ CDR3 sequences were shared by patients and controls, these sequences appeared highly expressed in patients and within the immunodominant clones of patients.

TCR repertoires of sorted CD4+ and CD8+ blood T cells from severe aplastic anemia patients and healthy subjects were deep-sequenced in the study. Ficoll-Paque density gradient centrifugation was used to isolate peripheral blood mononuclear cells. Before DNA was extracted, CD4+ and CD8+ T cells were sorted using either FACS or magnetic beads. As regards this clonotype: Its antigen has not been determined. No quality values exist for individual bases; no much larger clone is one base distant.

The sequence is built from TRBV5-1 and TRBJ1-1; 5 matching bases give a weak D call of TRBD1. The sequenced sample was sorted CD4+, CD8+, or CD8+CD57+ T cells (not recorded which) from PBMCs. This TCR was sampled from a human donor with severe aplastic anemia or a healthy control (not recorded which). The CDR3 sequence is CASSLRGDNTEAFF. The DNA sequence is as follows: TGCGCCAGCAGCTTGCGGGGGGATAACACTGAAGCTTTCTTT.